Following are 25 T cell receptor beta chains from one sample sequenced in a study of control samples from healthy donors and cancer patients. Here immunoSEQ multiplex PCR was the method, and the copy in TCRdb shows in-frame clones only, minus some. This sample carries fewer than 150,000 clones, approximately 92% of them seen once, and the ten largest clones take more than 2%. Sequenced sample: blood. The receptors originated from a man between 18 and 29 years old in good health.

The rearrangement links TRBV21-1 to TRBJ2-2. TRBV21-1 is termed a pseudogene. The CDR3 is 16 residues long. The CDR3 DNA follows: TGTGCCAGCAGCAAAAGGAACGCTCTGGGCACCGGGGAGCTGTTTTTT. Amino acid sequence: CASSKRNALGTGELFF.

A few counts support this clone. V usage is TRBV7-2 and J usage is TRBJ2-7; D is perhaps TRBD1 (6 bases). The CDR3 loop spans 14 amino acids. Trimming pared 1 base from V and 4 bases from J, leaving 11 bases between. Germline V gives CDR1 SGHTA, CDR2 FQGNSA. The CDR3, as DNA: TGTGCCAGCAGCTTAGGGTGGGGGCAGTACGAGCAGTACGTC. It codes for CASSLGWGQYEQYV.

The chain carries TRBV12-3 or TRBV12-4 and TRBJ2-2; D not certain. V gave up 6 bases and J gave up 3 bases, with 8 bases separating them. The CDR3 covers 13 residues. The CDR3: CASSPTYTGELFF. Here the CDR3 DNA reads TGTGCCAGCAGCCCGACATACACCGGGGAGCTGTTTTTT.

This clone was picked up one time. The J gene is TRBJ1-4, the V gene TRBV2; D not resolved. From germline, CDR1 is SNHLY and CDR2 FYNNEI. CDR3 size: 14 residues. The V end was cut by 3 bases, the J end by 5 bases, with 10 bases between. This CDR3 reads CASSEGKKNEKLFF. In DNA form, the CDR3 reads TGTGCCAGCAGTGAGGGAAAGAAGAATGAAAAACTGTTTTTT.

V is TRBV11-2 and J is TRBJ2-3; maybe TRBD2 (7 bases). V lost 2 bases to trimming and J lost 6 bases, with 18 bases between them. This CDR3 is 16 amino acids long. In germline, CDR1 is SGHAT, CDR2 FQNNGV. The CDR3 loop reads CASSLFLIGRGDTQYF. The CDR3 DNA reads as TGTGCCAGCAGCTTATTTCTTATTGGGAGGGGGGATACGCAGTATTTT.

The chain links TRBV11-2 to TRBJ2-1; tentatively, D is TRBD1 (6 bases). Trimming left V 4 bases short and J 0 bases short, with 13 bases between. CDR3 size: 16 residues. Germline-derived CDR1 and CDR2 are SGHAT and FQNNGV. CDR3: CASSSLGGPSYNEQFF. The DNA for the CDR3 is TGTGCCAGCAGCTCCCTAGGGGGACCCTCCTACAATGAGCAGTTCTTC.

This sequence joins TRBV28 and TRBJ2-1; D is uncertain. The CDR3 is made up of 12 amino acids. V was pared by 5 bases and J by 7 bases, with 9 bases between. The germline gives CDR1 MDHEN, CDR2 SYDVKM. CDR3 region: CASSLIGNEQFF. CDR3 coding DNA: TGTGCCAGCAGTCTTATCGGGAATGAGCAGTTCTTC.

The CDR3, as DNA: TGCAGCGTTGAAGGGGGTAGCGGGAGCAGTGGGGAGACCCAGTACTTC. This translates into CSVEGGSGSSGETQYF. The chain employs TRBV29-1 and TRBJ2-5, with 9 positions matching TRBD2. This CDR3 is 16 amino acids long. The J segment lost 5 bases and the V segment lost 1 base, leaving 11 bases of the junction unmatched. Germline V lookup: CDR1 SQVTM, CDR2 ANQGSEA.

This clone was recorded once. This sequence joins TRBV28 and TRBJ2-7; D is perhaps TRBD1 (6 bases). This CDR3 is 14 amino acids long. V was cut by 6 bases and J by 0 bases, with 12 bases left in between. Germline V gene sequence: CDR1 MDHEN, CDR2 SYDVKM. CDR3 sequence reads: CASRGGGSSYEQYF. CDR3 coding DNA: TGTGCCAGCAGGGGTGGGGGCAGCTCCTACGAGCAGTACTTC.

V gene TRBV6-1 combines with J gene TRBJ1-4; 12 bases align to TRBD1. V was pared by 2 bases and J by 8 bases, with 6 bases of the junction left unmatched. The CDR3 loop spans 16 amino acids. Germline V gene data show CDR1 as MNHNS and CDR2 as SASEGT. The DNA for the CDR3 is TGTGCCAGCAGTGAAATAGCCGGGACAGGGGGCGAAAAACTGTTTTTT. Its translation is CASSEIAGTGGEKLFF.

The CDR3 coding sequence is TGTGCCAGCAGCAGGACAGGCTATGGCTACACCTTC. Protein: CASSRTGYGYTF. This chain uses TRBV7-2 with TRBJ1-2; 7 bases fit TRBD1. There are 12 residues in the CDR3. Trimming removed 5 bases from V and 4 bases from J; junction bases left unmatched: 1. Per the germline V gene, CDR1 is SGHTA and CDR2 is FQGNSA.

This chain uses TRBV28 with TRBJ1-6, with TRBD1 as a possible D gene (6 bases). The germline V gene encodes CDR1 MDHEN and CDR2 SYDVKM. This CDR3 contains 14 residues. Between the trimmed V and J ends, which lost 7 bases and 5 bases, there was a span of 12 bases. DNA of the CDR3: TGTGCCAGCACCCAGGGGTCCCATAATTCACCCCTCCACTTT. Its protein is CASTQGSHNSPLHF. Full variable domain (outside the CDR3, taken from reference TRBV28 and TRBJ1-6): DVKVTQSSRYLVKRTGEKVFLECVQDMDHENMFWYRQDPGLGLRLIYFSYDVKMKEKGDIPEGYSVSREKKERFSLILESASTNQTSMYLCASTQGSHNSPLHFGNGTRLTVT.

J is TRBJ2-6 and V is TRBV7-6; D not resolved. This CDR3 is 13 amino acids long. The V and J ends lost 0 bases and 3 bases respectively, with 0 bases between them. Germline V gives CDR1 SGHVS, CDR2 FNYEAQ. The CDR3 sequence: CASSLAGANVLTF. CDR3 sequence (DNA): TGTGCCAGCAGCTTAGCTGGGGCCAACGTCCTGACTTTC.

This chain links TRBV20-1 with TRBJ1-6; maybe TRBD1 (5 bases). Germline assignment: CDR1 DFQATT and CDR2 SNEGSKA (reference sequence). This CDR3 is built from 15 residues. The V end lost 3 bases, the J end lost 5 bases, and 14 bases lay between the germline ends. Here the CDR3 DNA reads TGCAGTGCTAGTGTCGGGGGAGCGAATAATTCACCCCTCCACTTT. Its protein product is CSASVGGANNSPLHF.

The J gene is TRBJ1-2, the V gene TRBV6-4; 7 bases align to TRBD1. The CDR3 totals 16 residues. Trimming took 6 bases from V and 7 from J; bases not matched to a gene: 17. The germline V gene has CDR1 MRHNA and CDR2 SNTAGT. Here the CDR3 reads CASRTVGTDIGGGYTF. The CDR3 nucleotides are TGTGCCAGCAGAACCGTCGGGACAGACATCGGAGGTGGCTACACCTTC.

The genes are TRBV4-1 and TRBJ2-2, with 7 positions matching TRBD1. Germline CDR1 and CDR2: MGHRA and YSYEKL. The ends lost 0 bases at V and 4 bases at J; junction bases unmatched: 5. The CDR3 has 16 residues. Here the CDR3 DNA reads TGCGCCAGCAGCCAAGAACCGGCAGGGGGCACCGGGGAGCTGTTTTTT. Its translation is CASSQEPAGGTGELFF.

This clone was observed a single time. The genes are TRBV5-1 and TRBJ2-7; 7 bases match TRBD1. V was pared by 6 bases and J by 7 bases, with 16 bases of the junction left unmatched. Germline V gene data show CDR1 as SGHRS and CDR2 as YFSETQ. CDR3 length: 15 residues. The chain's CDR3 is CASTPGVTGVVEQYF. For the CDR3, the DNA is TGCGCCAGCACCCCTGGGGTCACAGGGGTTGTAGAGCAGTACTTC.

This sequence joins TRBV11-2 and TRBJ1-3; D remains ambiguous. Trimming took off 5 bases at V and 4 bases at J, with 3 bases between the two ends. Per the germline V gene, CDR1 is SGHAT and CDR2 is FQNNGV. The CDR3 consists of 11 residues. CDR3: CASSEGNTIYF. CDR3 coding DNA: TGTGCCAGCAGCGAAGGAAACACCATATATTTT.

The gene calls are TRBV6-5 and TRBJ1-5, with D uncertain. The CDR3 sequence is 15 residues long. V was trimmed by 6 bases and J by 0 bases, leaving 12 bases between them. In germline, CDR1 is MNHEY, CDR2 SVGAGI. The CDR3 nucleotides read TGTGCCAGCAGCCTGACGGGGAATAGCAATCAGCCCCAGCATTTT. Protein sequence: CASSLTGNSNQPQHF.

The rearrangement uses TRBV10-2 and TRBJ2-3; 7 positions match TRBD2. Germline CDR1 reads WSHSY; CDR2 reads SAAADI. The CDR3 sequence is 16 residues long. V shed 1 base, J shed 0 bases, and the junction held 4 bases outside the gene matches. The DNA of the CDR3 is TGCGCCAGCAGTGAGTTTGATAGCGGGAGCACAGATACGCAGTATTTT. Translation: CASSEFDSGSTDTQYF.

V usage is TRBV28 and J usage is TRBJ1-5; possible D gene TRBD1, 6 bases. Germline CDR1 and CDR2: MDHEN and SYDVKM. Deletions cut 7 bases from V and 3 bases from J, with 19 bases between. The CDR3 has 16 amino acids. CDR3 residues: CASTPYAGENNQPQHF. The DNA for the CDR3 is TGTGCCAGCACGCCCTACGCAGGGGAGAACAATCAGCCCCAGCATTTT.

This chain links TRBV2 with TRBJ2-1, with TRBD1 identical over 7 bases. Germline trimming cut 1 base from V and 9 bases from J; bases unmatched to any gene: 6. The CDR3 runs to 14 residues. The V gene's germline CDR1 is SNHLY and CDR2 FYNNEI. CDR3 residues: CASSEGTGSGEQFF. CDR3 DNA sequence: TGTGCCAGCAGTGAAGGGACAGGATCGGGTGAGCAGTTCTTC.

This clone has a single count. The chain uses TRBV3-1 (or the pseudogene TRBV3-2) and TRBJ2-1; D is undetermined. V was shortened by 2 bases and J by 8 bases, with 16 bases between the two germline ends. Germline-derived CDR1 and CDR2 are LGHDT and YNNKEL (reference sequence). The length of the CDR3 is 15 residues. CDR3 nucleotide sequence: TGTGCCAGCAGCCAAAGGCCGGTAGAAGTAGATGAGCAGTTCTTC. Translated: CASSQRPVEVDEQFF.

This rearrangement joins TRBV19 to TRBJ2-1; no definite D call. The V end was cut by 7 bases, the J end by 4 bases, with 14 bases between. The CDR3 consists of 14 residues. CDR1 LNHDA and CDR2 SQIVND come from the germline V gene (reference sequence). CDR3 loop: CASTVPGLYNEQFF. CDR3 sequence (DNA): TGTGCCAGTACCGTGCCGGGCCTTTACAATGAGCAGTTCTTC.

The rearrangement joins TRBV6-5 to TRBJ1-1; maybe TRBD1 (6 bases). The V and J ends lost 0 bases and 4 bases respectively, with 12 bases between them. Germline CDR1 reads MNHEY; CDR2 reads SVGAGI. The CDR3 loop spans 15 amino acids. CDR3 in DNA: TGTGCCAGCAGTTACTCGCCGGGGGCTGGCACTGAAGCTTTCTTT. It encodes CASSYSPGAGTEAFF.